The rows below give T cell receptor beta chains drawn from one sample of a study of regulatory T cells in long-lasting Graves disease. In TCRdb, the multiplex PCR reads were re-called with MiXCR into one record per CDR3 protein. The sample yields over 500,000 distinct CDR3 sequences, roughly 15% seen once. These data were also reused for a study on T cells in Graves' hyperthyroidism and ophthalmopathy.

Sequenced here: peripheral blood mononuclear cells (PBMCs), sampled at new diagnosis, from a patient treated with antithyroid drugs. These receptors were collected from a woman under 40 with Graves disease. Both conserved end residues are part of each CDR3. The D gene is left open where the match is weak. Clone size appears in some rows only: once, few, many, or a class for an expanded clone.

15	TRBV7-2	TRBD1	TRBJ2-7	many	TGTGCCAGCAGCTTAGCTGGGACAGGGTACGGCGAGCAGTACTTC	CASSLAGTGYGEQYF
13	TRBV24-1	.	TRBJ2-1	.	TGTGCCACCAGTGCCGTCTGGGGCAATGAGCAGTTCTTC	CATSAVWGNEQFF
14	TRBV7-3	TRBD1	TRBJ2-3	few	TGTGCCAGCAGCGGTACAGGGGCGGGAGATACGCAGTATTTT	CASSGTGAGDTQYF
13	TRBV6-1	.	TRBJ2-1	.	TGTGCCAGCAGTGGAGCGGAGTACAATGAGCAGTTCTTC	CASSGAEYNEQFF
15	TRBV2	.	TRBJ1-1	many	TGTGCCAGCAGTGCTGAGGGCGGCGGGTGGGCTGAAGCTTTCTTT	CASSAEGGGWAEAFF
15	TRBV6-1	.	TRBJ1-6	.	TGTGCCAGCAGAATTGCGCTCTCCTATAATTCACCCCTCCACTTT	CASRIALSYNSPLHF
15	TRBV12-3/TRBV12-4	TRBD2	TRBJ2-1	many	TGTGCCAGCAGGCCCGGACTAGCGGGCCCCAATGAGCAGTTCTTC	CASRPGLAGPNEQFF
15	TRBV10-2	.	TRBJ2-5	.	TGCGCCAGCAGTGGCCGTGAGAAGATTCAAGAGACCCAGTACTTC	CASSGREKIQETQYF
15	TRBV24-1	TRBD2	TRBJ2-7	many	TGTGCCACCTCCCCCGGGGGGTACACCACCGACGAGCAGTACTTC	CATSPGGYTTDEQYF
15	TRBV2	.	TRBJ1-5	many	TGTGCCAGCAGGAAGGCAGGGCTGAGCAATCAGCCCCAGCATTTT	CASRKAGLSNQPQHF
17	TRBV2	TRBD2	TRBJ2-5	.	TGTGCCAGCAGTCACTTAACACCGGGACTAGAGGGTCAGACCCAGTACTTC	CASSHLTPGLEGQTQYF
14	TRBV20-1	TRBD2	TRBJ2-5	.	TGCAGTGCTAGTATAGCGGGCCGACAAGAGACCCAGTACTTC	CSASIAGRQETQYF
16	TRBV30	TRBD2	TRBJ2-1	few	TGTGCCTGGAGTCCCCTCGAAGCGGGGGGGTACAATGAGCAGTTCTTC	CAWSPLEAGGYNEQFF
15	TRBV20-1	.	TRBJ2-2	few	TGCAGTGCTCCCACCGGCGGAGGGGCCACCGGGGAGCTGTTTTTT	CSAPTGGGATGELFF
14	TRBV6-2/TRBV6-3	.	TRBJ2-7	many	TGTGCCAGCAGTGATCCGGGGCCGCACTACGAGCAGTACTTC	CASSDPGPHYEQYF
19	TRBV7-9	.	TRBJ2-3	many	TGTGCCAGCAGCGCCCCCCGGGACCTCGCCTGGCTTATCACAGATACGCAGTATTTT	CASSAPRDLAWLITDTQYF
14	TRBV5-4	.	TRBJ2-5	.	TGTGCCAGCAGCTTGAGGTCCAGTCGAGAGACCCAGTACTTC	CASSLRSSRETQYF
14	TRBV12-3/TRBV12-4	TRBD2	TRBJ2-7	many	TGTGCCAGCCGACTAGCGGGAGGATCCTACGAGCAGTACTTC	CASRLAGGSYEQYF
14	TRBV18	TRBD1	TRBJ1-6	few	TGTGCCAGCTCAACCACAGGGGGCGATTCACCCCTCCACTTT	CASSTTGGDSPLHF
12	TRBV5-1	.	TRBJ1-2	.	TGCGCCAGCAGCTTGGTAGGGAATGGCTACACCTTC	CASSLVGNGYTF
15	TRBV6-1	.	TRBJ1-3	many	TGTGCCACTTCGGCATGGGGGATAGTTGGAAACACCATATATTTT	CATSAWGIVGNTIYF
14	TRBV6-1	.	TRBJ2-2	few	TGTGCCAGCAGGCTGGTAACGAACACCGGGGAGCTGTTTTTT	CASRLVTNTGELFF
17	TRBV14	TRBD2	TRBJ2-3	few	TGTGCCAGCAGCCAAGAAGGTCTAGCGGGAGGGACAGATACGCAGTATTTT	CASSQEGLAGGTDTQYF
17	TRBV12-3/TRBV12-4	TRBD2	TRBJ2-2	few	TGTGCCAGCAGCCCGGGACTAGCGGGGGAAAACACCGGGGAGCTGTTTTTT	CASSPGLAGENTGELFF
16	TRBV11-2	TRBD2	TRBJ2-5	few	TGTGCCAGCAGCCTCAGGGTAGCGGGAAATTCAGAGACCCAGTACTTC	CASSLRVAGNSETQYF
13	TRBV28	.	TRBJ1-1	many	TGTGTATCAGGGGCAACCCTGAACACTGAAGCTTTCTTT	CVSGATLNTEAFF
18	TRBV7-9	TRBD2	TRBJ2-2	.	TGTGCCAGCAGCTTAGAGGCTAGCGGGGGGGCCGGCACCGGGGAGCTGTTTTTT	CASSLEASGGAGTGELFF
14	TRBV20-1	.	TRBJ1-1	.	TGCAGTGCTAGGGCGTTCGGGGGAAACACTGAAGCTTTCTTT	CSARAFGGNTEAFF
15	TRBV28	TRBD2	TRBJ2-1	.	TGTGCCAGCAGTGCCAGCGGGAGCACCTACAATGAGCAGTTCTTC	CASSASGSTYNEQFF
16	TRBV19	.	TRBJ2-1	few	TGTGCCAGTCACCTCAACGGCTTTCTCTCCTACAATGAGCAGTTCTTC	CASHLNGFLSYNEQFF
15	TRBV18	.	TRBJ2-1	few	TGTGCCAGCTCACCAGACCGGGCCGTTTACAATGAGCAGTTCTTC	CASSPDRAVYNEQFF
15	TRBV5-1	TRBD1	TRBJ1-2	few	TGCGCCAGCAGCTTGAATGACAGGGGGCGTTCTGGCTACACCTTC	CASSLNDRGRSGYTF
12	TRBV28	.	TRBJ1-5	many	TGTGCCAGCAGCTCAGAGAATCAGCCCCAGCATTTT	CASSSENQPQHF
15	TRBV3-1	.	TRBJ2-7	many	TGTGCCAGCAGCCGAAGACGACTAGTTTTCAACGAGCAGTACTTC	CASSRRRLVFNEQYF
15	TRBV30	.	TRBJ2-2	.	TGTGCCTGGAGTGCGGGAGTGGGGTCCACCGGGGAGCTGTTTTTT	CAWSAGVGSTGELFF
15	TRBV28	.	TRBJ1-3	.	TGTGCCAGCAGTCTCAGGGGTTCGGGTGGAAACACCATATATTTT	CASSLRGSGGNTIYF
14	TRBV6-2/TRBV6-3	TRBD1	TRBJ2-1	.	TGTGCCAGCGCGGCCAACAGGGGCTACAATGAGCAGTTCTTC	CASAANRGYNEQFF
15	TRBV7-9	.	TRBJ2-5	few	TGTGCCAGCAGCTTAGAGGAAGGGCGGGTGGAGACCCAGTACTTC	CASSLEEGRVETQYF